These 32 T cell receptor beta chains came from one sample sequenced in a study of blood T cell repertoires in COVID-19. Some clones are missing from TCRdb's copy, which holds only in-frame ones; the method was immunoSEQ multiplex PCR. The repertoire holds 250,000 to 400,000 clones, with about 85% as singletons. Input material: PBMCs or T cells enriched from blood (not recorded which). The receptors shown here come from a woman younger than 45 who had been exposed to COVID-19.

This clone occurred a few times. The chain recombines TRBV7-9 with TRBJ1-4, with D uncertain. Looked up from germline, CDR1 is SEHNR and CDR2 is FQNEAQ (reference sequence). The V and J ends lost 2 bases and 8 bases respectively, with 12 bases between them. The CDR3 extends over 14 amino acids. The CDR3 reads CASSLMGVQEKLFF. CDR3 bases: TGTGCCAGCAGCTTAATGGGAGTTCAGGAAAAACTGTTTTTT. The full variable domain, in which reference TRBV7-9 and TRBJ1-4 provide the parts outside the CDR3, is DTGVSQNPRHKITKRGQNVTFRCDPISEHNRLYWYRQTLGQGPEFLTYFQNEAQLEKSRLLSDRFSAERPKGSFSTLEIQRTEQGDSAMYLCASSLMGVQEKLFFGSGTQLSVL.

The table lists this clone with a count of one. The chain employs TRBV28 and TRBJ2-1, with TRBD2 matching 7 bases. The CDR3 spans 13 residues. CDR1 is MDHEN and CDR2 is SYDVKM in the germline V gene. The V gene end was trimmed by 3 bases and the J gene end by 14 bases; junction bases not matched to a gene: 10. The CDR3 loop is CASSFPAGYEKFF. The CDR3 bases are TGTGCCAGCAGTTTTCCAGCGGGATATGAAAAGTTCTTC.

This clone has just a few counts. This chain connects TRBV10-3 to TRBJ2-7, with D maybe TRBD2 (5 bases). The CDR3 loop spans 14 amino acids. The germline V and J ends were trimmed by 1 base and 5 bases, with 12 bases remaining between them. Germline loops: CDR1 ENHRY, CDR2 SYGVKD. The CDR3 DNA is TGTGCCATCAGTGAGTGGGCTAGCTACAACGAGCAGTACTTC. This codes for CAISEWASYNEQYF.

V is TRBV5-1 and J is TRBJ2-1, with a tentative D call TRBD2 (5 bases). The CDR3 loop spans 14 amino acids. V gave up 0 bases and J gave up 8 bases, with 12 bases separating them. Germline CDR1 and CDR2: SGHRS and YFSETQ. CDR3 region: CASSLDGRRDEQFF. CDR3 sequence (DNA): TGCGCCAGCAGCTTGGATGGCAGGCGGGATGAGCAGTTCTTC.

This clone showed up just once. The CDR3: CARSLEEKEPPGLNTEAFF. CDR3 coding DNA: TGTGCCAGAAGCTTGGAAGAGAAGGAACCCCCGGGGTTGAACACTGAAGCTTTCTTT. The V and J genes are TRBV5-3 and TRBJ1-1; unclear D gene. TRBV5-3 is an ORF for which the function is uncertain. V was trimmed by 0 bases and J by 0 bases, leaving 21 bases between them. The CDR3 loop spans 19 amino acids.

The chain joins TRBV19 to TRBJ2-6; 11 positions agree with TRBD1. Trimming at V came to 5 bases and at J to 2 bases, leaving 5 bases not matched to a gene. This CDR3 has 17 residues. CDR1 is LNHDA and CDR2 is SQIVND in the germline V gene (reference sequence). CDR3: CASSVGTGGTGANVLTF. The CDR3 DNA sequence: TGTGCCAGTAGTGTAGGGACAGGGGGGACTGGGGCCAACGTCCTGACTTTC.

This clone was detected a few times. Within the sample, other DNA sequences also encode this same CDR3. J is TRBJ1-2 and V is TRBV2, with a weak D call TRBD1 (5 bases). The ends were cut back, 5 bases at V and 3 bases at J, with 10 bases in the middle. The CDR3 runs to 13 residues. Looked up from germline, CDR1 is SNHLY and CDR2 is FYNNEI. CDR3 DNA: TGTGCCAGCAGTTATCGGGGGGACTATGGCTACACCTTC. Its translation: CASSYRGDYGYTF.

The chain uses TRBV5-5 and TRBJ1-6; 10 nucleotides agree with TRBD1. Germline CDR1 reads SGHKS; CDR2 reads YYEKEE (reference sequence). The CDR3 covers 15 residues. V was clipped by 2 bases and J by 7 bases; unmatched bases: 3. The CDR3 protein is CASSLRTGGNSPLHF. The CDR3 DNA reads TGTGCCAGCAGCTTAAGGACAGGGGGGAATTCACCCCTCCACTTT.

The chain employs TRBV27 and TRBJ2-7, with 11 bases aligning to TRBD2. J gave up 3 bases and V 2 bases, and 9 bases lay outside the gene matches. CDR1 and CDR2 (germline): MNHEY, SMNVEV (reference sequence). The CDR3 extends over 17 amino acids. The CDR3 DNA reads as TGTGCCAGCAGTTTACTCCCCCCTAGCGGGAGGAACTACGAGCAGTACTTC. It translates to CASSLLPPSGRNYEQYF.

As for this clone: This sample includes further DNA sequences coding for the same CDR3. The rearrangement uses TRBV11-2 and TRBJ1-5, with a possible D match to TRBD1 (6 bases). V shed 1 base and J shed 1 base, with 8 bases lying between them. This CDR3 comprises 15 residues. Germline CDR1 is SGHAT and CDR2 is FQNNGV. The CDR3 coding sequence is TGTGCCAGCAGCTTAGGCCAGGGGAGCAATCAGCCCCAGCATTTT. Translation: CASSLGQGSNQPQHF.

V and J are TRBV28 and TRBJ2-7; TRBD2 matches at 7 bases. J was trimmed by 3 bases and V by 11 bases; bases with no gene match: 13. The CDR3 runs 14 residues. Germline loops: CDR1 MDHEN, CDR2 SYDVKM. The CDR3 nucleotides are TGTGCCGCCACTCTTGGGGGGGACCTCTACGAGCAGTACTTC. Translating gives CAATLGGDLYEQYF.

The CDR3 nucleotides are TGTGCCAGCAGCTCACCGGGACAGGGGTCAGATACGCAGTATTTT. Amino acid sequence: CASSSPGQGSDTQYF. The chain employs TRBV11-3 and TRBJ2-3, with 10 bases identical to TRBD1. After removal of 4 bases from V and 4 bases from J, the junction contained 5 bases not matched to a gene. CDR3 length equals 15 residues. In germline, CDR1 is SGHNT, CDR2 YENEEA.

The chain is built from TRBV6-4 and TRBJ2-6; D remains ambiguous. Trimming removed 3 bases at V and 4 bases at J, with 7 bases between. The CDR3 sequence is 14 residues long. Germline CDR1 and CDR2: MRHNA and SNTAGT. The CDR3 sequence: CASSESSGANVLTF. The CDR3, as DNA: TGTGCCAGCAGTGAGAGTTCAGGGGCCAACGTCCTGACTTTC.

This clone was seen many times. Within the sample, other DNA sequences also encode this same CDR3. This chain uses TRBV7-8 with TRBJ1-5; 10 bases match TRBD1. After removal of 4 bases from V and 4 bases from J, the junction contained 1 base not matched to a gene. The length of the CDR3 is 14 residues. Germline loops: CDR1 SGHVS, CDR2 FQNEAQ. The CDR3 region has the DNA TGTGCCAGCAGCTCGGACAGGGGGAATCAGCCCCAGCATTTT. Translating gives CASSSDRGNQPQHF. Together with reference TRBV7-8 and TRBJ1-5, the CDR3 gives the full variable domain: GAGVSQSPRYKVAKRGQDVALRCDPISGHVSLFWYQQALGQGPEFLTYFQNEAQLDKSGLPSDRFFAERPEGSVSTLKIQRTQQEDSAVYLCASSSDRGNQPQHFGDGTRLSIL.

The table lists this clone with a few counts. The V and J genes are TRBV27 and TRBJ2-7, with 8 bases lining up with TRBD2. Germline V CDR1 and CDR2: MNHEY, SMNVEV (reference sequence). The J segment lost 5 bases and the V segment lost 6 bases, leaving 6 bases of the junction unmatched. The CDR3 has 13 amino acids. CDR3 nucleotide sequence: TGTGCCAGCAGAAATGCGGGGGGAAACGAGCAGTACTTC. It is translated as CASRNAGGNEQYF.

This chain uses TRBV29-1 with TRBJ2-3, with 9 bases that match TRBD2. Germline V gives CDR1 SQVTM, CDR2 ANQGSEA. Unmatched junction bases numbered 8, after V lost 5 bases and J lost 5 bases. The CDR3 runs 14 residues. The chain's CDR3 is CSVKGSGGGDTQYF. The CDR3 DNA follows: TGCAGCGTTAAGGGTAGCGGGGGCGGAGATACGCAGTATTTT.

This clone was seen only a few times. The chain joins TRBV2 to TRBJ1-6, with a tentative D call TRBD1 (5 bases). Germline values: CDR1 SNHLY, CDR2 FYNNEI. V was clipped by 7 bases and J by 9 bases, with 16 bases between them. The CDR3 loop spans 14 amino acids. The CDR3 sequence: CASIGAAGGSPLHF. CDR3 DNA sequence: TGTGCCAGCATAGGGGCCGCTGGTGGTTCACCCCTCCACTTT.

V usage is TRBV5-1 and J usage is TRBJ2-7; 7 bases agree with TRBD2. J lost 7 bases, V lost 1 base, and 5 bases had no gene match. This CDR3 is 13 amino acids long. Germline CDR1 reads SGHRS; CDR2 reads YFSETQ. The CDR3: CASSLITGGEQYF. CDR3 nucleotides: TGCGCCAGCAGCTTGATTACCGGGGGGGAGCAGTACTTC.

The rearrangement joins TRBV18 to TRBJ1-3; no firm D call. V was clipped by 1 base and J by 0 bases, with 7 bases between them. The CDR3 spans 15 residues. Germline loops: CDR1 KGHSH, CDR2 LQKENI. In DNA form, the CDR3 reads TGTGCCAGCTCACCACAGGCAGGCTCTGGAAACACCATATATTTT. As protein: CASSPQAGSGNTIYF.

This clone showed up just a few times. The rearrangement uses TRBV3-1 (or the pseudogene TRBV3-2) and TRBJ2-7; D possibly corresponds to TRBD1 (6 bases). Germline assignment: CDR1 LGHDT and CDR2 YNNKEL (reference sequence). This CDR3 has 15 amino acids. With 0 bases removed from V and 7 bases from J, the gap between germline ends came to 16 bases. CDR3 in DNA: TGTGCCAGCAGCCAAGAAGGGAACAGGGTACGGGAGCAGTACTTC. Residues: CASSQEGNRVREQYF.

V gene TRBV5-1 combines with J gene TRBJ1-6; 9 positions match TRBD1. This CDR3 is built from 15 residues. Germline CDR1 is SGHRS and CDR2 is YFSETQ. V lost 1 base, J lost 7 bases, and 3 bases stayed unmatched. CDR3 residues: CASSLSTGGNSPLHF. The CDR3 DNA sequence: TGCGCCAGCAGCTTGTCCACAGGGGGCAATTCACCCCTCCACTTT. The variable domain in full, completed from reference TRBV5-1 and TRBJ1-6, reads KAGVTQTPRYLIKTRGQQVTLSCSPISGHRSVSWYQQTPGQGLQFLFEYFSETQRNKGNFPGRFSGRQFSNSRSEMNVSTLELGDSALYLCASSLSTGGNSPLHFGNGTRLTVT.

This clone was found once. J is TRBJ2-7 and V is TRBV21-1; the D call of TRBD2 is as the table states it, not checked on the DNA. TRBV21-1 is described as a pseudogene. The CDR3 covers 19 residues. CDR3 sequence (DNA): TGTGCCAGCAGCAAACAGGGGACGGATGCGGGAGGGTCCTCCTACGAGCAGTACTTC. As protein: CASSKQGTDAGGSSYEQYF.

The J gene is TRBJ1-2, the V gene TRBV27, with 8 positions matching TRBD1. J lost 8 bases, V lost 4 bases, and 9 bases had no gene match. Germline lookup yields CDR1 MNHEY and CDR2 SMNVEV (reference sequence). This CDR3 has 14 amino acids. In DNA form, the CDR3 reads TGTGCCAGCAGTTACCAGGGGGCCTCGGAGGGCTACACCTTC. Its translation is CASSYQGASEGYTF.

This clone has just a few counts. The CDR3 loop reads CASSQRASPSPLHF. The CDR3 coding sequence is TGCGCCAGCAGCCAGCGGGCCTCGCCATCACCCCTCCACTTT. This chain joins TRBV4-1 and TRBJ1-6; D not certain. Trimming cost V 3 bases and J 10 bases, with 13 bases left between them. There are 14 residues in the CDR3. Germline V gene sequence: CDR1 MGHRA, CDR2 YSYEKL.

V usage is TRBV13 and J usage is TRBJ2-1; tentative D call: TRBD2 (5 bases). Germline CDR1 reads PRHDT; CDR2 reads FYEKMQ (reference sequence). The CDR3 loop spans 11 amino acids. With 5 bases removed from V and 10 bases from J, the gap between germline ends came to 9 bases. As DNA, the CDR3 is TGTGCCAGCAGCCCCGGGAACGAGCAGTTCTTC. It codes for CASSPGNEQFF.

This clone was seen just once. This rearrangement joins TRBV5-5 to TRBJ1-1, with 7 bases matching TRBD1. Trimming at V came to 4 bases and at J to 0 bases, leaving 12 bases not matched to a gene. CDR1 and CDR2 (germline): SGHKS, YYEKEE (reference sequence). CDR3 length: 17 amino acids. Here the CDR3 reads CASSHWIMGQLNTEAFF. CDR3 DNA sequence: TGTGCCAGCAGCCACTGGATCATGGGACAGTTGAACACTGAAGCTTTCTTT.

The rearrangement links TRBV19 to TRBJ2-5; D might be TRBD1 (5 bases). V dropped 3 bases and J dropped 1 base, with 12 bases sitting between them. CDR1 LNHDA and CDR2 SQIVND come from the germline V gene (reference sequence). This CDR3 contains 15 residues. CDR3 coding DNA: TGTGCCAGTAGTATTGGAAGGGGCCCCCAAGAGACCCAGTACTTC. Amino acids: CASSIGRGPQETQYF.

The genes are TRBV7-2 and TRBJ2-1, with D perhaps matching TRBD1 (5 bases). Trimming pared 1 base from V and 10 bases from J, leaving 8 bases between. The CDR3 covers 12 residues. Germline loops: CDR1 SGHTA, CDR2 FQGNSA. CDR3 in amino acids: CASSLGQTEQFF. In nucleotides, the CDR3 is TGTGCCAGCAGCTTAGGACAGACAGAGCAGTTCTTC.

This chain uses TRBV5-5 with TRBJ2-7; a possible D gene is TRBD1 (5 bases). From germline, CDR1 is SGHKS and CDR2 YYEKEE (reference sequence). This CDR3 contains 13 residues. Trimming cost V 5 bases and J 3 bases, with 12 bases left between them. The chain's CDR3 is CASSSDSDYEQYF. The CDR3 DNA sequence: TGTGCCAGCAGTTCTGACAGTGACTACGAGCAGTACTTC.

This chain links TRBV27 with TRBJ1-2, with 7 bases fitting TRBD1. Trimming took 3 bases from V and 8 from J; bases not matched to a gene: 6. The CDR3 covers 13 residues. Germline V gene data show CDR1 as MNHEY and CDR2 as SMNVEV (reference sequence). CDR3 sequence: CASSFGPQGGYTF. The CDR3 DNA is TGTGCCAGCAGTTTCGGCCCACAGGGGGGCTACACCTTC.

The V gene is TRBV4-3, the J gene TRBJ2-4, with a possible D match to TRBD1 (6 bases). Trimming took 11 bases from V and 0 from J, leaving 20 bases between them. The CDR3 totals 16 residues. Germline CDR1 and CDR2: LGHNA and YSLEER. The CDR3 is CAYAKRTDLAKNIQYF. Written as DNA, the CDR3 is TGCGCCTATGCGAAAAGGACAGACCTAGCCAAAAACATTCAGTACTTC.

This chain uses TRBV30 with TRBJ1-5, with D possibly being TRBD1 (6 bases). The CDR3 length is 18 residues. The V and J ends lost 0 bases and 4 bases respectively, with 22 bases between them. CDR1 and CDR2 (germline): GTSNPN, SVGIG (reference sequence). The CDR3 DNA reads TGTGCCTGGAGTGTACAAATTGGTCGGGGGGCGGAGAATCAGCCCCAGCATTTT. This codes for CAWSVQIGRGAENQPQHF.